The 28 T cell receptor beta chains in this list originate from one sample, sequenced in a study of T cell responses to AZD1222 COVID-19 vaccine. Profiling relied on immunoSEQ multiplex PCR, and the TCRdb table lists in-frame clones only, not all of them. Of some 120,000 clones detected, about 87% appear once; the ten largest clones hold about 4.7%. This specimen consisted of peripheral blood, obtained on day 0 of AZD1222 vaccination. The receptors originated from an adult in good health.

The J gene is TRBJ2-7, the V gene TRBV24-1; 12 nucleotides line up with TRBD2. Germline values: CDR1 KGHDR, CDR2 SFDVKD. V gave up 4 bases and J gave up 9 bases; unmatched junction bases: 9. CDR3 length equals 15 residues. The chain's CDR3 is CATSDPRLAGERQYF. DNA of the CDR3: TGTGCCACCAGTGACCCAAGACTAGCGGGAGAACGGCAGTACTTC.

The rearrangement joins TRBV9 to TRBJ2-2; TRBD1 is a possible D gene (5 bases). CDR3 length equals 15 residues. Germline CDR1 is SGDLS and CDR2 is YYNGEE. V lost 3 bases to trimming and J lost 3 bases, with 12 bases between them. CDR3 sequence: CASSASTAHTGELFF. CDR3 sequence (DNA): TGTGCCAGCAGCGCTTCGACAGCCCACACCGGGGAGCTGTTTTTT.

The chain uses TRBV19 and TRBJ1-6; D unclear. This CDR3 region has 15 residues. Trimming removed 6 bases from V and 5 bases from J, with 14 bases in between. The V gene's germline CDR1 is LNHDA and CDR2 SQIVND (reference sequence). CDR3: CASSLFSRDNSPLHF. CDR3 nucleotides: TGTGCCAGTAGCTTATTCAGTCGGGATAATTCACCCCTCCACTTT.

The table lists this clone with a count of one. The J gene is TRBJ2-7, the V gene TRBV6-5; TRBD1 agrees at 9 bases. Germline CDR1 is MNHEY and CDR2 is SVGAGI. This CDR3 has 15 residues. The J segment lost 0 bases and the V segment lost 7 bases, leaving 7 bases of the junction unmatched. The CDR3 loop reads CASTDRGISSYEQYF. In nucleotides, the CDR3 is TGTGCCAGCACCGACAGGGGGATCAGCTCCTACGAGCAGTACTTC.

This rearrangement joins TRBV28 to TRBJ1-2, with D unclear. Between the trimmed V and J ends, which lost 2 bases and 4 bases, there was a span of 8 bases. Looked up from germline, CDR1 is MDHEN and CDR2 is SYDVKM. This CDR3 region has 13 residues. The DNA of the CDR3 is TGTGCCAGCAGTTTACCCGGCCTCTATGGCTACACCTTC. This gives the protein CASSLPGLYGYTF.

The chain carries TRBV7-6 and TRBJ2-2; 7 nucleotides line up with TRBD1. CDR3 length: 15 amino acids. From germline, CDR1 is SGHVS and CDR2 FNYEAQ. V dropped 7 bases and J dropped 0; count of bases not matched to a gene: 5. CDR3 DNA sequence: TGTGCCAGCAACAACAGGGGCACGAACACCGGGGAGCTGTTTTTT. Protein: CASNNRGTNTGELFF.

This clone turned up a few times. The rearrangement uses TRBV9 and TRBJ2-6; tentative D call: TRBD1 (6 bases). The germline V gene has CDR1 SGDLS and CDR2 YYNGEE. Trimming took off 3 bases at V and 4 bases at J, with 11 bases between the two ends. The CDR3 is 15 amino acids. In nucleotides, the CDR3 is TGTGCCAGCAGCGGGGCAGGGGACGGGGCCAACGTCCTGACTTTC. This translates into CASSGAGDGANVLTF.

The chain carries TRBV11-3 and TRBJ1-5; D remains unclear. CDR3 length: 13 residues. V lost 2 bases and J 4 bases, leaving 6 bases between the germline ends. The germline V gene has CDR1 SGHNT and CDR2 YENEEA. Here the CDR3 DNA reads TGTGCCAGCAGCTTATCTGGAAATCAGCCCCAGCATTTT. It yields the protein CASSLSGNQPQHF.

In regard to this clone: A junction boundary mismatches the germline segment, possibly from a read error. The chain couples TRBV12-5 to TRBJ1-2; D ambiguous. The germline CDR1 and CDR2 sequences are LGHNT and FRNRAP. This CDR3 region has 11 residues. The CDR3 region is CASGFGVCYIF. DNA for the CDR3: TGTGCTAGTGGTTTTGGGGTTTGTTATATCTTC. The variable domain in full, with the rest retrieved from reference TRBV12-5 and TRBJ1-2, is DARVTQTPRHKVTEMGQEVTMRCQPILGHNTVFWYRQTMMQGLELLAYFRNRAPLDDSGMPKDRFSAEMPDATLATLKIQPSEPRDSAVYFCASGFGVCYIFGSGTRLTVV.

The gene calls are TRBV10-3 and TRBJ1-1; TRBD1 matches 11 bases. After removal of 7 bases from V and 4 bases from J, the junction contained 2 bases not matched to a gene. CDR1 is ENHRY, CDR2 SYGVKD, per germline. The CDR3 contains 13 residues. This CDR3 is CAIKGTGGTEAFF. The CDR3 nucleotides read TGTGCCATCAAGGGGACAGGGGGCACTGAAGCTTTCTTT.

This clone was counted only a few times. This rearrangement joins TRBV5-6 to TRBJ1-6; D gene unclear. Deletions cut 4 bases from V and 0 bases from J, with 8 bases between. The V gene's germline CDR1 is SGHDT and CDR2 YYEEEE. CDR3 size: 15 residues. The CDR3 DNA is TGTGCCAGCAGCCCAATCAGCTCCTATAATTCACCCCTCCACTTT. Translating gives CASSPISSYNSPLHF. Drawing the rest from reference TRBV5-6 and TRBJ1-6, the complete variable domain is DAGVTQSPTHLIKTRGQQVTLRCSPKSGHDTVSWYQQALGQGPQFIFQYYEEEERQRGNFPDRFSGHQFPNYSSELNVNALLLGDSALYLCASSPISSYNSPLHFGNGTRLTVT.

This chain links TRBV10-1 with TRBJ2-7; 8 bases agree with TRBD1. V lost 0 bases to trimming and J lost 6 bases; unmatched junction nucleotides: 7. This CDR3 has 15 residues. CDR1 WNHNN and CDR2 SYGVQD come from the germline V gene (reference sequence). CDR3 loop: CASSESKQGAGEQYF. CDR3 nucleotides: TGCGCCAGCAGTGAGTCGAAGCAGGGGGCCGGCGAGCAGTACTTC.

The rearrangement links TRBV19 to TRBJ2-5; possibly TRBD1 or TRBD2 for D (5 bases each). The CDR3 is 13 residues long. CDR1 and CDR2 (germline): LNHDA, SQIVND (reference sequence). Trimming shortened V by 6 bases and J by 2 bases, and 10 bases separated the two germline ends. CDR3 sequence: CASRTAAQETQYF. As DNA, the CDR3 is TGTGCCAGTAGGACAGCGGCGCAAGAGACCCAGTACTTC.

This chain joins TRBV5-4 and TRBJ2-7; D is unclear. Germline V lookup: CDR1 SGHNT, CDR2 YYREEE (reference sequence). This CDR3 has 14 residues. V was clipped by 1 base and J by 2 bases, with 10 bases between them. CDR3 region: CASSLYGLTYEQYF. In DNA form, the CDR3 reads TGTGCCAGCAGCTTGTACGGGCTCACCTACGAGCAGTACTTC.

The chain couples TRBV12-5 to TRBJ1-5, with TRBD1 matching 11 bases. Germline V gene sequence: CDR1 LGHNT, CDR2 FRNRAP. The CDR3 totals 17 residues. J was trimmed by 6 bases and V by 1 base; bases with no gene match: 8. The CDR3 sequence: CASGLEPGTGGSQPQHF. The CDR3 DNA reads TGTGCTAGTGGTTTGGAGCCCGGGACAGGGGGAAGTCAGCCCCAGCATTTT.

This chain connects TRBV10-1 to TRBJ2-1; tentative D call: TRBD1 (5 bases). Germline V lookup: CDR1 WNHNN, CDR2 SYGVQD (reference sequence). The CDR3 runs 14 residues. CDR3 loop: CATSKGSSYNEQFF. CDR3 bases: TGCGCTACCTCTAAGGGGTCCTCCTACAATGAGCAGTTCTTC.

This chain uses TRBV5-1 with TRBJ2-2; a possible D gene is TRBD2 (6 bases). Germline CDR1 SGHRS, CDR2 YFSETQ. The CDR3 has 15 residues. V dropped 0 bases and J dropped 2 bases, with 8 bases sitting between them. The CDR3: CASSLGGVNTGELFF. Written as DNA, the CDR3 is TGCGCCAGCAGCTTGGGCGGGGTAAACACCGGGGAGCTGTTTTTT.

V gene TRBV15 combines with J gene TRBJ2-7; a weak D match, TRBD2 (6 bases). From germline, CDR1 is LNHNV and CDR2 YYDKDF (reference sequence). V lost 0 bases, J lost 3 bases, and 12 bases lay in between. The CDR3 runs 15 residues. In DNA, the CDR3 is TGTGCCACCAGCAGAGACCCAACGGAGGGCTACGAGCAGTACTTC. Translation gives CATSRDPTEGYEQYF.

V is TRBV9 and J is TRBJ1-6; D is possibly TRBD1 (5 bases). V was clipped by 2 bases and J by 6 bases, with 9 bases between them. CDR1 and CDR2 from the germline V gene are SGDLS and YYNGEE. The CDR3 covers 14 residues. The CDR3 here is CASSVFRANSPLHF. The CDR3 DNA reads TGTGCCAGCAGCGTTTTCAGGGCTAATTCACCCCTCCACTTT.

This clone appeared a few times. V and J are TRBV7-7 and TRBJ2-2; D is ambiguous. This CDR3 spans 16 amino acids. Germline CDR1 and CDR2: SSHAT and FNYEAQ (reference sequence). Trimming shortened V by 5 bases and J by 4 bases, and 17 bases separated the two germline ends. The CDR3 here is CASSPLVGSGTGELFF. The CDR3 DNA reads as TGTGCCAGCAGCCCCTTGGTGGGCTCGGGCACCGGGGAGCTGTTTTTT. The whole variable domain, filled in from reference TRBV7-7 and TRBJ2-2, reads GAGVSQSPRYKVTKRGQDVTLRCDPISSHATLYWYQQALGQGPEFLTYFNYEAQPDKSGLPSDRFSAERPEGSISTLTIQRTEQRDSAMYRCASSPLVGSGTGELFFGEGSRLTVL.

The chain carries TRBV11-3 and TRBJ2-7; a weak D match, TRBD2 (6 bases). Germline CDR1 SGHNT, CDR2 YENEEA. V lost 1 base and J 7 bases, leaving 14 bases between the germline ends. The CDR3 contains 14 residues. CDR3 loop: CASSLGARESEQYF. CDR3 DNA: TGTGCCAGCAGCTTAGGAGCCCGGGAGAGTGAGCAGTACTTC.

J is TRBJ2-5 and V is TRBV15, with a weak D call TRBD1 (6 bases). In germline, CDR1 is LNHNV, CDR2 YYDKDF (reference sequence). The CDR3 has 13 residues. V dropped 5 bases and J dropped 1 base, with 8 bases sitting between them. This CDR3 reads CATSGTPQETQYF. The CDR3 DNA sequence: TGTGCCACCAGCGGGACACCCCAAGAGACCCAGTACTTC. The variable domain in full, completed from reference TRBV15 and TRBJ2-5, reads DAMVIQNPRYQVTQFGKPVTLSCSQTLNHNVMYWYQQKSSQAPKLLFHYYDKDFNNEADTPDNFQSRRPNTSFCFLDIRSPGLGDTAMYLCATSGTPQETQYFGPGTRLLVL.

The chain uses TRBV18 and TRBJ1-1, with D tentatively TRBD1 (6 bases). Germline CDR1 reads KGHSH; CDR2 reads LQKENI. Between the trimmed V and J ends, which lost 2 bases and 1 base, there was a span of 8 bases. The CDR3 runs to 14 residues. In DNA form, the CDR3 reads TGTGCCAGCTCACCATCACAGGGGAACACTGAAGCTTTCTTT. Translated, it gives CASSPSQGNTEAFF.

The chain recombines TRBV25-1 with TRBJ2-4; 9 bases align to TRBD2. CDR1 is MGHDK, CDR2 SYGVNS, per germline. This CDR3 is 14 amino acids long. V trimming: 4 bases; J trimming: 7 bases; junction bases outside the gene matches: 5. The CDR3 spells CASSVSGGSNIQYF. The CDR3 nucleotides read TGTGCCAGCAGTGTTAGCGGGGGTTCCAACATTCAGTACTTC.

This clone was counted between two and nine times. The gene calls are TRBV3-1 (or the pseudogene TRBV3-2) and TRBJ1-1; the D gene is possibly TRBD1 (6 bases). This CDR3 has 13 amino acids. Per the germline V gene, CDR1 is LGHDT and CDR2 is YNNKEL (reference sequence). V was cut by 8 bases and J by 6 bases, with 16 bases left in between. CDR3: CASWAGERAEAFF. CDR3 nucleotides: TGTGCCAGCTGGGCAGGGGAGAGGGCTGAAGCTTTCTTT.

V and J are TRBV20-1 and TRBJ2-7, with 13 positions matching TRBD2. This CDR3 has 17 residues. The V gene end was trimmed by 3 bases and the J gene end by 4 bases; junction bases not matched to a gene: 12. Germline V gives CDR1 DFQATT, CDR2 SNEGSKA (reference sequence). The CDR3 DNA reads as TGCAGTGCTAGTCCCGGGACTAGCGGGAAAGGCGAGTACGAGCAGTACTTC. Residues: CSASPGTSGKGEYEQYF.

The chain recombines TRBV24-1 with TRBJ1-1, with a tentative D call TRBD1 (6 bases). The CDR3 spans 13 residues. In germline, CDR1 is KGHDR, CDR2 SFDVKD. Trimming shortened V by 4 bases and J by 10 bases, and 15 bases separated the two germline ends. CDR3 sequence: CATSDGTLQTAFF. In DNA, the CDR3 is TGTGCCACCAGTGACGGGACACTCCAGACAGCTTTCTTT.

The chain uses TRBV10-3 and TRBJ1-4, with 8 bases identical to TRBD1. Germline-derived CDR1 and CDR2 are ENHRY and SYGVKD. J gave up 8 bases and V 2 bases, and 13 bases lay outside the gene matches. The CDR3 length is 17 residues. The CDR3 loop reads CAISEPTRTGNVEKLFF. CDR3 coding DNA: TGTGCCATCAGTGAGCCGACTCGGACAGGGAATGTGGAAAAACTGTTTTTT.